The entry that follows covers one TCR beta chain sequence. What it binds is unknown. The DNA input per sorted-subset replicate PCR was 200 ng, corresponding to some 30,000 T cell genomes. The repertoire was sequenced with immunoSEQ multiplex PCR; TCRdb's copy has only in-frame clones and lacks some. The top ten clones hold 24% of a sample with hundreds of thousands of clones, just over 90% of them seen once. Naivety among CD8 cells was defined by CD45RO negativity and positive CCR7 selection, thereby excluding terminally differentiated effector memory CD45RA+ cells. Per the germline V gene, CDR1 is MNHEY and CDR2 is SMNVEV (reference sequence). The CDR3 is 15 residues long. V gave up 4 bases and J gave up 5 bases; unmatched junction bases: 8. This record belongs to a study of shared clonotypes between healthy human individuals. At the level of the study: Plates per donor: three CD4 naive, three CD4 memory, two CD8 naive, one CD8 memory. The study, taken as a whole, reports: Since donors were few, the genetic and exposure-history diversity represented was limited.

This TCR was sampled from a man between 25 and 39 years old in good health. Specimen: naive CD8+ T cells sorted from blood. The J gene is TRBJ1-5, the V gene TRBV27; 7 positions match TRBD1. CDR3 nucleotide sequence: TGTGCCAGCAGTTCGATGACAGGGCAGGATCAGCCCCAGCATTTT. Its translation is CASSSMTGQDQPQHF.